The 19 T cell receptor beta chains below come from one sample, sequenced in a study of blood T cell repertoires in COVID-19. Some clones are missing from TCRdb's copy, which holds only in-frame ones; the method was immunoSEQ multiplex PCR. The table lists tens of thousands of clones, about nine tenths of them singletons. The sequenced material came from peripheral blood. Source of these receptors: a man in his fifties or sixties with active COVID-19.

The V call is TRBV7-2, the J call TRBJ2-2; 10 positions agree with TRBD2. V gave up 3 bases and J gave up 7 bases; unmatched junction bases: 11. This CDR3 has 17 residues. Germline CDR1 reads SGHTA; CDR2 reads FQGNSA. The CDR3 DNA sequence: TGTGCCAGCAGCTTTCAGCGGGGGGGCCATACGGGCGGGGAGCTGTTTTTT. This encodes CASSFQRGGHTGGELFF.

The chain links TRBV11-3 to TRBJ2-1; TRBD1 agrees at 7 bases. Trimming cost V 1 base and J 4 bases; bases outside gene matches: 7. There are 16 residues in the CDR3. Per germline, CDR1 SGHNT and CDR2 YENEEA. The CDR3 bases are TGTGCCAGCAGCTTAGCGTTACAGGGGCGGTACAATGAGCAGTTCTTC. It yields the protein CASSLALQGRYNEQFF. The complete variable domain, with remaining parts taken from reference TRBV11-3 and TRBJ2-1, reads EAGVVQSPRYKIIEKKQPVAFWCNPISGHNTLYWYLQNLGQGPELLIRYENEEAVDDSQLPKDRFSAERLKGVDSTLKIQPAELGDSAVYLCASSLALQGRYNEQFFGPGTRLTVL.

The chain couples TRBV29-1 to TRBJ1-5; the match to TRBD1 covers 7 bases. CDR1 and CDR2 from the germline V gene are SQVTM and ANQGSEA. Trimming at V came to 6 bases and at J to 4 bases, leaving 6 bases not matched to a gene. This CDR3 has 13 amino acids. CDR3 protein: CSVTTGVNQPQHF. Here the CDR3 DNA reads TGCAGCGTCACTACAGGGGTTAATCAGCCCCAGCATTTT. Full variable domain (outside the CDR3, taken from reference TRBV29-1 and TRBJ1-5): SAVISQKPSRDICQRGTSLTIQCQVDSQVTMMFWYRQQPGQSLTLIATANQGSEATYESGFVIDKFPISRPNLTFSTLTVSNMSPEDSSIYLCSVTTGVNQPQHFGDGTRLSIL.

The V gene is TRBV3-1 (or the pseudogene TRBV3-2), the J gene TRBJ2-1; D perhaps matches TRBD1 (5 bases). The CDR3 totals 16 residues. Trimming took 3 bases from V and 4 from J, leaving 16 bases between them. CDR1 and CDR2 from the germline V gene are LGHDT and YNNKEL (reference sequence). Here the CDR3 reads CASSHQSGQLYNEQFF. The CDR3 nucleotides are TGTGCCAGCAGCCATCAGAGTGGACAACTATACAATGAGCAGTTCTTC.

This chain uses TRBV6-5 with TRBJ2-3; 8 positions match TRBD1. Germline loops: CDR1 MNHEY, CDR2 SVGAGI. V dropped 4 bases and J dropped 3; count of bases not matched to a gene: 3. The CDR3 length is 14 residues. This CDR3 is CASSSRGRTDTQYF. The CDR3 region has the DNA TGTGCCAGCAGTTCCAGGGGGCGAACAGATACGCAGTATTTT.

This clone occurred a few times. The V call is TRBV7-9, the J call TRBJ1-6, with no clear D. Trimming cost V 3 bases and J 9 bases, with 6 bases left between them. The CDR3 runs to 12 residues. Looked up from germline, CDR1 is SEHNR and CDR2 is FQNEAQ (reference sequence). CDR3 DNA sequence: TGTGCCAGCAGCTTTACATCTTCACCCCTCCACTTT. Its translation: CASSFTSSPLHF.

The CDR3 bases are TGTGCCAGCAGCCAAAGGGGGACAGATCAAGAGACCCAGTACTTC. Translated: CASSQRGTDQETQYF. The chain is built from TRBV3-1 (or the pseudogene TRBV3-2) and TRBJ2-5, with TRBD1 matching 7 bases. Germline CDR1 reads LGHDT; CDR2 reads YNNKEL (reference sequence). The V and J ends lost 2 bases and 2 bases, in that order; junction bases with no gene match: 5. The CDR3 loop spans 15 amino acids.

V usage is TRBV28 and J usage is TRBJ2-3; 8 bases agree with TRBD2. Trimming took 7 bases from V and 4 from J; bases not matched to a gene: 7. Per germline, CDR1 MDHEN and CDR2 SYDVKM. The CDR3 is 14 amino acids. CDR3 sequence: CASTRLAGPDTQYF. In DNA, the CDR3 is TGTGCCAGCACTCGGCTAGCGGGTCCAGATACGCAGTATTTT.

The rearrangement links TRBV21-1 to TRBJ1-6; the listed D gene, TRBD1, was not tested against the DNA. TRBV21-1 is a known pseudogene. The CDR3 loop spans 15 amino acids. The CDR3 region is CASSTRDRGNSPLHF. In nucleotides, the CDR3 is TGTGCCAGCAGCACCCGGGACAGAGGTAATTCACCCCTCCACTTT.

CDR3 sequence (DNA): TGTGCCAGCAAAAGCGGGGGGGCCTCCAATGAGCAGTTCTTC. This codes for CASKSGGASNEQFF. The chain carries TRBV6-5 and TRBJ2-1; 10 bases agree with TRBD2. The CDR3 sequence is 14 residues long. Per germline, CDR1 MNHEY and CDR2 SVGAGI. V was clipped by 7 bases and J by 6 bases; unmatched bases: 6.

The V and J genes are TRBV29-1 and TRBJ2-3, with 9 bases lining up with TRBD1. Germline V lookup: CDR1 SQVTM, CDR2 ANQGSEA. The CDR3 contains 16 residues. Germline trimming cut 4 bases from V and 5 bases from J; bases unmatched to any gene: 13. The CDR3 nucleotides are TGCAGCGTTGCGGGGCCGGGACAGGGAATATTAGATACGCAGTATTTT. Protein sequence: CSVAGPGQGILDTQYF.

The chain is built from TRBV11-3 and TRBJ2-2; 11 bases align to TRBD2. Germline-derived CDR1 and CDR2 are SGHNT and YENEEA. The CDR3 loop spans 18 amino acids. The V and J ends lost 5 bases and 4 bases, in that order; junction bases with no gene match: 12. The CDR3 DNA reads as TGTGCCAGCAGCCCCCGGGTAGCGGGGGGGCCAGGCACCGGGGAGCTGTTTTTT. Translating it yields CASSPRVAGGPGTGELFF.

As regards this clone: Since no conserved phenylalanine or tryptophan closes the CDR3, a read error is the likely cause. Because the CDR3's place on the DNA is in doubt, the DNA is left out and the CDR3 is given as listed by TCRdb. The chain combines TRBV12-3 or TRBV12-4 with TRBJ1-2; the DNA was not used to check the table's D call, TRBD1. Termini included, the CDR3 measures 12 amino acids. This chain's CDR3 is CASSPIGGGAQY.

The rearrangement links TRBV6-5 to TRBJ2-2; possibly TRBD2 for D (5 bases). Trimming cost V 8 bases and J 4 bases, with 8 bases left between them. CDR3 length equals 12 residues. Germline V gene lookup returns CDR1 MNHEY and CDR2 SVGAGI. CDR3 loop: CASWRPTGELFF. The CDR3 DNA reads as TGTGCCAGCTGGAGGCCCACCGGGGAGCTGTTTTTT.

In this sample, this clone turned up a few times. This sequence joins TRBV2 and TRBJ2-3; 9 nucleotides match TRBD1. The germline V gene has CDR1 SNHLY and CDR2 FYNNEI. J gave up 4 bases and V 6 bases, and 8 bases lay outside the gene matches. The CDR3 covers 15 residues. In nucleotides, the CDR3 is TGTGCCAGCAGGAAACAGGGGGCTCGGGCAGATACGCAGTATTTT. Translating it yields CASRKQGARADTQYF.

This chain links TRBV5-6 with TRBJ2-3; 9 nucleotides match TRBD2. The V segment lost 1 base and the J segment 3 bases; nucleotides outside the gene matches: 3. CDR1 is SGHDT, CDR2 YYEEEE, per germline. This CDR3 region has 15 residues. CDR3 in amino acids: CASSLRGGATDTQYF. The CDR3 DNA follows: TGTGCCAGCAGCTTGCGCGGGGGGGCAACAGATACGCAGTATTTT.

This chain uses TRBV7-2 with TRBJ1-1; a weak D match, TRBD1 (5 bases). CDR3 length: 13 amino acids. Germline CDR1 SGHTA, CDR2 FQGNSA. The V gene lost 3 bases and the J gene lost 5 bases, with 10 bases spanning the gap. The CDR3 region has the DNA TGTGCCAGCAGCTTGGGGGGAAGGACTGAAGCTTTCTTT. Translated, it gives CASSLGGRTEAFF.

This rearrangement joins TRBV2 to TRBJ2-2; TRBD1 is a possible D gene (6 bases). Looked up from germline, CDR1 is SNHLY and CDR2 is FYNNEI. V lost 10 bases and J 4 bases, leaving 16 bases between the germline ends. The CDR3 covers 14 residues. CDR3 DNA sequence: TGTGCCACCTACCGGGACACCAGCACCGGGGAGCTGTTTTTT. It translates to CATYRDTSTGELFF. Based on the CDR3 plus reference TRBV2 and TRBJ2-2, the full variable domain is EPEVTQTPSHQVTQMGQEVILRCVPISNHLYFYWYRQILGQKVEFLVSFYNNEISEKSEIFDDQFSVERPDGSNFTLKIRSTKLEDSAMYFCATYRDTSTGELFFGEGSRLTVL.

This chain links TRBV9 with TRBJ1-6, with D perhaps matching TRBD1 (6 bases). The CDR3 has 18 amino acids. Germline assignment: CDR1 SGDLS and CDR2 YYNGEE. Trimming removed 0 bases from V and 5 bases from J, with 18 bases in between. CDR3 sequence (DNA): TGTGCCAGCAGCGTAGCCATGGGAGGGGGGAGAAATAATTCACCCCTCCACTTT. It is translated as CASSVAMGGGRNNSPLHF.